This T cell receptor beta chain derives from a study of blood T cell repertoires in COVID-19. The CDR3 is 12 residues long. Trimming left V 3 bases short and J 2 bases short, with 5 bases between. The germline CDR1 and CDR2 sequences are MDHEN and SYDVKM. Sequenced by immunoSEQ multiplex PCR; TCRdb stores in-frame clones only, minus some. The repertoire holds roughly 160,000 clones, with 84% as singletons. This receptor was obtained from a woman aged 80 or older with COVID-19, enrolled during active disease. The sample was peripheral blood. V is TRBV28 and J is TRBJ2-7; D remains unclear. CDR3 amino acids: CASSFQAYEQYF. CDR3 in DNA: TGTGCCAGCAGTTTTCAGGCCTACGAGCAGTACTTC.